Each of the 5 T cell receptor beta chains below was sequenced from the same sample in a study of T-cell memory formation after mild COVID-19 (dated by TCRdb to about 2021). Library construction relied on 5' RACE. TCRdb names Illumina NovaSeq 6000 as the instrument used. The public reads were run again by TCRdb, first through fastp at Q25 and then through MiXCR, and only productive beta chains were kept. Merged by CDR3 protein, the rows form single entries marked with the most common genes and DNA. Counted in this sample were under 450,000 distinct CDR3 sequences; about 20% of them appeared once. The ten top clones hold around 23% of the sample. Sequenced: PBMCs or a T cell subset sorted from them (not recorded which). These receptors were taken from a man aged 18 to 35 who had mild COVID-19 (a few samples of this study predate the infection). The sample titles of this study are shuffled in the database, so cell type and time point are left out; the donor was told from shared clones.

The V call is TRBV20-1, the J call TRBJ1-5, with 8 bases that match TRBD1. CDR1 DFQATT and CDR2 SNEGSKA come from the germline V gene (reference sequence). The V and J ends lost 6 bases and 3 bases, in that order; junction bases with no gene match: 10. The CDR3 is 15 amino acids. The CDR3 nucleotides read TGCAGTGCCCGTCCCGGGACAGGCCTCAATCAGCCCCAGCATTTT. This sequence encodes CSARPGTGLNQPQHF.

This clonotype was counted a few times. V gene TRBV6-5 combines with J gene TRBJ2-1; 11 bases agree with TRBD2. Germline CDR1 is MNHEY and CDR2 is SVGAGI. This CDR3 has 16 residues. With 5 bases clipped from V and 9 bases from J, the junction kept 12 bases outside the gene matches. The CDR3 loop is CASSISGGALRGEQFF. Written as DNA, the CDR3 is TGTGCCAGCAGTATTAGCGGGGGGGCTTTGCGGGGTGAGCAGTTCTTC.

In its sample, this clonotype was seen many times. The DNA of the CDR3 is TGTGCCAGCAGTTTGCGTCGGGTGGCGACAGATACGCAGTATTTT. Its translation is CASSLRRVATDTQYF. The chain employs TRBV12-3 or TRBV12-4 and TRBJ2-3; D remains ambiguous. The ends were cut back, 3 bases at V and 3 bases at J, with 13 bases in the middle. The CDR3 sequence is 15 residues long.

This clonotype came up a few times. The CDR3 DNA follows: TGCGCCAGCAGCTTGGGACCCGGCAGGACCGGGGAGCTGTTTTTT. It translates to CASSLGPGRTGELFF. The rearrangement links TRBV5-1 to TRBJ2-2, with no clear D. Germline CDR1 SGHRS, CDR2 YFSETQ. There are 15 residues in the CDR3. Trimming removed 0 bases at V and 5 bases at J, with 11 bases between.

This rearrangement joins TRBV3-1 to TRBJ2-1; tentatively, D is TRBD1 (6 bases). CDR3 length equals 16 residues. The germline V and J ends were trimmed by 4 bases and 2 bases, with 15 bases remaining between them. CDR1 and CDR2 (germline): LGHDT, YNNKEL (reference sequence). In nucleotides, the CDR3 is TGTGCCAGCAGCCTAGAAGTAAGGACAGCCTACAATGAGCAGTTCTTC. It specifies CASSLEVRTAYNEQFF.